This passage covers 24 T cell receptor beta chains from one sample sequenced in a study of blood T cell repertoires in COVID-19. Data came from immunoSEQ multiplex PCR; TCRdb stores just in-frame clones and leaves some out. This repertoire shows approximately 230,000 clones, just under 85% found once; its top ten account for about 15%. Sequences were obtained from PBMCs or T cells enriched from blood (not recorded which). These receptors originate from a man aged 35-49 years who had recovered from COVID-19.

This sequence joins TRBV6-1 and TRBJ1-5; no definite D call. The CDR3 is made up of 16 amino acids. V gave up 1 base and J gave up 3 bases, with 13 bases separating them. Germline values: CDR1 MNHNS, CDR2 SASEGT. The CDR3 DNA follows: TGTGCCAGCAGTGAAGGGACCTTCGGGATCAATCAGCCCCAGCATTTT. This encodes CASSEGTFGINQPQHF.

V and J are TRBV19 and TRBJ1-3, with a possible D match to TRBD1 (5 bases). Germline values: CDR1 LNHDA, CDR2 SQIVND (reference sequence). The ends were cut back, 2 bases at V and 3 bases at J, with 8 bases in the middle. The CDR3 consists of 14 residues. DNA for the CDR3: TGTGCCAGTAGTATACAGGGCCTTGGAAACACCATATATTTT. Amino acids: CASSIQGLGNTIYF. Drawing the rest from reference TRBV19 and TRBJ1-3, the complete variable domain is DGGITQSPKYLFRKEGQNVTLSCEQNLNHDAMYWYRQDPGQGLRLIYYSQIVNDFQKGDIAEGYSVSREKKESFPLTVTSAQKNPTAFYLCASSIQGLGNTIYFGEGSWLTVV.

The J gene is TRBJ2-3, the V gene TRBV19, with 11 bases aligning to TRBD2. V shed 6 bases and J 7 bases; nucleotides not matched to a gene: 3. The CDR3 totals 13 residues. Germline V gene sequence: CDR1 LNHDA, CDR2 SQIVND (reference sequence). The CDR3 DNA is TGTGCCAGTAGACTAGCGGGGGCAAATACGCAGTATTTT. Its protein is CASRLAGANTQYF. Based on the CDR3 plus reference TRBV19 and TRBJ2-3, the full variable domain is DGGITQSPKYLFRKEGQNVTLSCEQNLNHDAMYWYRQDPGQGLRLIYYSQIVNDFQKGDIAEGYSVSREKKESFPLTVTSAQKNPTAFYLCASRLAGANTQYFGPGTRLTVL.

The chain carries TRBV10-1 and TRBJ1-1, with D possibly TRBD1 on 6 matching bases. The CDR3 extends over 12 amino acids. Trimming stripped 3 bases from V and 10 bases from J, with 12 bases between. Germline CDR1 reads WNHNN; CDR2 reads SYGVQD (reference sequence). CDR3 DNA: TGCGCCAGCAGTGATCAGGGGAACGCAGCTTTCTTT. Its protein product is CASSDQGNAAFF.

This clone was seen ten or more times. V and J are TRBV5-6 and TRBJ2-1; D possibly corresponds to TRBD1 (5 bases). The CDR3 is made up of 10 amino acids. Germline lookup yields CDR1 SGHDT and CDR2 YYEEEE. V lost 7 bases and J lost 14, with 13 bases in between. The CDR3 spells CASGALVEFF. CDR3 sequence (DNA): TGTGCCAGCGGGGCCCTCGTGGAGTTCTTC.

V and J are TRBV30 and TRBJ2-1, with 7 bases identical to TRBD2. With V trimmed by 3 bases and J by 6 bases, 5 bases remained unmatched. CDR1 is GTSNPN, CDR2 SVGIG, per germline (reference sequence). CDR3 length: 13 residues. The CDR3 sequence is CAWRISGTNEQFF. CDR3 coding DNA: TGTGCCTGGAGGATCAGCGGGACCAATGAGCAGTTCTTC. The variable domain in full, completed from reference TRBV30 and TRBJ2-1, reads SQTIHQWPATLVQPVGSPLSLECTVEGTSNPNLYWYRQAAGRGLQLLFYSVGIGQISSEVPQNLSASRPQDRQFILSSKKLLLSDSGFYLCAWRISGTNEQFFGPGTRLTVL.

The chain joins TRBV19 to TRBJ2-5; 7 bases fit TRBD2. Germline assignment: CDR1 LNHDA and CDR2 SQIVND (reference sequence). The CDR3 consists of 15 residues. V lost 1 base, J lost 0 bases, and 2 bases stayed unmatched. In DNA, the CDR3 is TGTGCCAGTAGTATAGGGGGGGGGTACCAAGAGACCCAGTACTTC. Translated: CASSIGGGYQETQYF. Looking up the rest from reference TRBV19 and TRBJ2-5 gives the full variable domain: DGGITQSPKYLFRKEGQNVTLSCEQNLNHDAMYWYRQDPGQGLRLIYYSQIVNDFQKGDIAEGYSVSREKKESFPLTVTSAQKNPTAFYLCASSIGGGYQETQYFGPGTRLLVL.

In DNA, the CDR3 is TGTGCCAGCAGCTTAAAGTGGACAGGGTTCTCTGGGGCCAACGTCCTGACTTTC. This encodes CASSLKWTGFSGANVLTF. This chain joins TRBV7-3 and TRBJ2-6; 8 nucleotides agree with TRBD1. In germline, CDR1 is SGHTA, CDR2 FQGTGA. This CDR3 is 18 amino acids long. V lost 1 base, J lost 0 bases, and 5 bases stayed unmatched.

The gene calls are TRBV5-1 and TRBJ1-5, with D uncertain. The CDR3 extends over 13 amino acids. Trimming shortened V by 0 bases and J by 7 bases, and 8 bases separated the two germline ends. CDR1 and CDR2 from the germline V gene are SGHRS and YFSETQ. The CDR3 nucleotides read TGCGCCAGCAGCTTGGGGGTCGGGCAGCCCCAGCATTTT. Residues: CASSLGVGQPQHF.

This chain links TRBV3-1 (or the pseudogene TRBV3-2) with TRBJ2-5, with TRBD1 matching over 8 bases. The CDR3 has 15 residues. From germline, CDR1 is LGHDT and CDR2 YNNKEL (reference sequence). With V trimmed by 2 bases and J by 4 bases, 6 bases remained unmatched. This CDR3 reads CASSQIGQGRETQYF. The CDR3 DNA is TGTGCCAGCAGCCAAATCGGACAGGGTCGAGAGACCCAGTACTTC.

This chain uses TRBV19 with TRBJ1-1, with a possible D match to TRBD1 (5 bases). The CDR3 sequence is 16 residues long. V lost 7 bases to trimming and J lost 1 base, with 19 bases between them. Germline loops: CDR1 LNHDA, CDR2 SQIVND (reference sequence). The CDR3 here is CASTVRWTPENTEAFF. Here the CDR3 DNA reads TGTGCCAGTACCGTACGGTGGACACCGGAGAACACTGAAGCTTTCTTT.

The chain has TRBV3-1 (or the pseudogene TRBV3-2) and TRBJ1-6; possible D gene TRBD1, 6 bases. The CDR3 is made up of 15 amino acids. Germline CDR1 is LGHDT and CDR2 is YNNKEL (reference sequence). V lost 4 bases, J lost 6 bases, and 13 bases lay in between. The CDR3 DNA reads TGTGCCAGCAGCCCGATGACAGGAGCTAATTCACCCCTCCACTTT. Translation gives CASSPMTGANSPLHF.

There are a few counts of this clone. The chain combines TRBV9 with TRBJ2-2, with 7 bases aligning to TRBD2. Germline CDR1 SGDLS, CDR2 YYNGEE. Germline trimming cut 5 bases from V and 7 bases from J; bases unmatched to any gene: 11. CDR3 length: 15 amino acids. The CDR3 DNA follows: TGTGCCAGCAGAACCTTTGGCAGGGAGGGCGGGGAGCTGTTTTTT. Protein: CASRTFGREGGELFF.

The chain carries TRBV7-7 and TRBJ2-2, with D possibly TRBD2 on 6 matching bases. CDR1 is SSHAT and CDR2 is FNYEAQ in the germline V gene (reference sequence). V lost 5 bases to trimming and J lost 4 bases, with 29 bases between them. The CDR3 covers 20 residues. The DNA of the CDR3 is TGTGCCAGCAGCCCCTGGGAGGCTAGCCGGGGCAAAGGCCTCACCGGGGAGCTGTTTTTT. Amino acid sequence: CASSPWEASRGKGLTGELFF.

The chain uses TRBV11-3 and TRBJ2-4; maybe TRBD2 (6 bases). The CDR3 loop spans 16 amino acids. Trimming cost V 0 bases and J 2 bases, with 11 bases left between them. CDR1 SGHNT and CDR2 YENEEA come from the germline V gene. CDR3 protein: CASSLEYRGSKNIQYF. The CDR3 DNA reads TGTGCCAGCAGCTTAGAATATCGGGGGTCCAAAAACATTCAGTACTTC.

This clone has only a few counts. The rearrangement links TRBV15 to TRBJ1-1; D possibly corresponds to TRBD1 (5 bases). Germline V lookup: CDR1 LNHNV, CDR2 YYDKDF (reference sequence). The length of the CDR3 is 15 residues. The V end was cut by 3 bases, the J end by 6 bases, with 17 bases between. The CDR3 DNA reads as TGTGCCACCAGCAGCAACATTACAGGCTCAGCTGAAGCTTTCTTT. Protein sequence: CATSSNITGSAEAFF. Supplemented by reference TRBV15 and TRBJ1-1, the full variable domain reads DAMVIQNPRYQVTQFGKPVTLSCSQTLNHNVMYWYQQKSSQAPKLLFHYYDKDFNNEADTPDNFQSRRPNTSFCFLDIRSPGLGDTAMYLCATSSNITGSAEAFFGQGTRLTVV.

This clone was seen only once. The chain uses TRBV6-4 and TRBJ1-1, with 7 bases fitting TRBD1. This CDR3 is built from 13 residues. Trimming at V came to 6 bases and at J to 3 bases, leaving 4 bases not matched to a gene. Germline V CDR1 and CDR2: MRHNA, SNTAGT. Written as DNA, the CDR3 is TGTGCCAGCAGCCGCGACAGGGACACTGAAGCTTTCTTT. This encodes CASSRDRDTEAFF.

The chain combines TRBV5-1 with TRBJ1-1; TRBD1 aligns across 8 bases. Trimming cost V 7 bases and J 1 base; bases outside gene matches: 6. Germline V gives CDR1 SGHRS, CDR2 YFSETQ. This CDR3 region has 14 residues. Written as DNA, the CDR3 is TGCGCCAGCGGGGGACAGGCGGGGAACACTGAAGCTTTCTTT. Protein: CASGGQAGNTEAFF. The full variable domain, rest sourced from reference TRBV5-1 and TRBJ1-1, is KAGVTQTPRYLIKTRGQQVTLSCSPISGHRSVSWYQQTPGQGLQFLFEYFSETQRNKGNFPGRFSGRQFSNSRSEMNVSTLELGDSALYLCASGGQAGNTEAFFGQGTRLTVV.

This clone showed up many times. The rearrangement uses TRBV27 and TRBJ2-2; D ambiguous. CDR1 and CDR2 (germline): MNHEY, SMNVEV (reference sequence). The V end was cut by 1 base, the J end by 2 bases, with 14 bases between. There are 17 residues in the CDR3. CDR3 in DNA: TGTGCCAGCAGTTTATTCCCCCAACAGTATAACACCGGGGAGCTGTTTTTT. This translates into CASSLFPQQYNTGELFF.

The chain links TRBV6-4 to TRBJ1-1; D is unresolved. Between the trimmed V and J ends, which lost 6 bases and 0 bases, there was a span of 11 bases. The V gene's germline CDR1 is MRHNA and CDR2 SNTAGT. This CDR3 is 14 amino acids long. CDR3 residues: CASRPGGVNTEAFF. CDR3 nucleotide sequence: TGTGCCAGCAGACCGGGAGGAGTGAACACTGAAGCTTTCTTT.

The V and J genes are TRBV27 and TRBJ2-5; possibly TRBD2 for D (6 bases). Trimming stripped 8 bases from V and 2 bases from J, with 18 bases between. Germline V CDR1 and CDR2: MNHEY, SMNVEV (reference sequence). The CDR3 consists of 15 residues. CDR3 DNA sequence: TGTGCCAGCTTACGGCGAAGGGACTCTCAAGAGACCCAGTACTTC. It yields the protein CASLRRRDSQETQYF.

The gene calls are TRBV6-5 and TRBJ2-7, with 7 positions matching TRBD1. There are 14 residues in the CDR3. The junction had 6 bases not matched to a gene; V was cut back by 7 bases and J by 0 bases. Germline loops: CDR1 MNHEY, CDR2 SVGAGI. The CDR3 loop reads CASTDREISYEQYF. CDR3 sequence (DNA): TGTGCCAGCACCGACAGGGAGATCTCCTACGAGCAGTACTTC.

The gene calls are TRBV29-1 and TRBJ2-7, with D perhaps matching TRBD2 (6 bases). Germline CDR1 is SQVTM and CDR2 is ANQGSEA. Trimming pared 4 bases from V and 4 bases from J, leaving 14 bases between. This CDR3 region has 13 residues. CDR3 residues: CSVVPRAGYEQYF. In DNA, the CDR3 is TGCAGCGTTGTCCCCAGGGCGGGGTACGAGCAGTACTTC.

This chain joins TRBV9 and TRBJ2-3; 8 positions match TRBD1. CDR1 SGDLS and CDR2 YYNGEE come from the germline V gene. The CDR3 spans 15 residues. V lost 2 bases to trimming and J lost 4 bases; unmatched junction nucleotides: 6. CDR3 sequence: CASSVSGGGADTQYF. The CDR3, as DNA: TGTGCCAGCAGCGTGTCAGGGGGCGGCGCAGATACGCAGTATTTT.